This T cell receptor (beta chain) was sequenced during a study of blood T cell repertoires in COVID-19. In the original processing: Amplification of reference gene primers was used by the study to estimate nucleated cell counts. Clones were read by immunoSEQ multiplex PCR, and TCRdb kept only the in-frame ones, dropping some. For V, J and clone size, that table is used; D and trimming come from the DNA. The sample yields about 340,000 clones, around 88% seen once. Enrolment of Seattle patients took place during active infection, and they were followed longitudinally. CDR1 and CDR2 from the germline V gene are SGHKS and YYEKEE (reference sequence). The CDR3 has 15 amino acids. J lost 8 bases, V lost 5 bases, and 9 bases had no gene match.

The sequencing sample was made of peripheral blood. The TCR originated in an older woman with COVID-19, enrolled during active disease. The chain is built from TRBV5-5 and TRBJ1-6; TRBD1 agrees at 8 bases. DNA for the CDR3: TGTGCCAGCAGTAAGACAGGGGCAGGAGATTCACCCCTCCACTTT. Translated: CASSKTGAGDSPLHF.